This record looks at one T cell receptor beta chain sequence and its context. The record originates from a study of T cell changes during pregnancy in multiple sclerosis. TCRdb's table, derived via immunoSEQ multiplex PCR, lists solely in-frame clones and lacks some. The repertoire includes fewer than 65,000 clones, approximately 91% of them detected once, and around 0.8% sits in the top ten. This receptor was identified in a female donor with multiple sclerosis, enrolled in a pregnancy study. The sample was CD4+ T cells from peripheral blood mononuclear cells, taken in the first trimester of pregnancy.

The CDR3 loop reads CASRLQGAGGTIYF. CDR3 nucleotide sequence: TGTGCCAGCAGGTTACAGGGGGCGGGAGGAACCATATATTTT. V and J are TRBV6-1 and TRBJ1-3, with 9 positions matching TRBD1. The CDR3 is 14 amino acids. Germline trimming cut 6 bases from V and 10 bases from J; bases unmatched to any gene: 10. Germline values: CDR1 MNHNS, CDR2 SASEGT.